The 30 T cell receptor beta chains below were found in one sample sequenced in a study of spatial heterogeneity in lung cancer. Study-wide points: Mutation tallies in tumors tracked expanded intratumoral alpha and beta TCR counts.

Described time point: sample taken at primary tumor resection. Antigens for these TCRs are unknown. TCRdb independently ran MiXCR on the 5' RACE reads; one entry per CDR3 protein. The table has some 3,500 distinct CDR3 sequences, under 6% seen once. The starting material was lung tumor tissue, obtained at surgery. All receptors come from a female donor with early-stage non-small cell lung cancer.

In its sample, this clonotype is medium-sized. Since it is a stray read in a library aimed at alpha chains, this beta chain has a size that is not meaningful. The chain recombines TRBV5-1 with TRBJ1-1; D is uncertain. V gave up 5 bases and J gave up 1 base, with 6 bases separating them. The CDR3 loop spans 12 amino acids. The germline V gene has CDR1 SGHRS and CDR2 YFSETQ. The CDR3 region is CASRSENTEAFF. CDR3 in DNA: TGCGCCAGCAGGTCCGAGAACACTGAAGCTTTCTTT.

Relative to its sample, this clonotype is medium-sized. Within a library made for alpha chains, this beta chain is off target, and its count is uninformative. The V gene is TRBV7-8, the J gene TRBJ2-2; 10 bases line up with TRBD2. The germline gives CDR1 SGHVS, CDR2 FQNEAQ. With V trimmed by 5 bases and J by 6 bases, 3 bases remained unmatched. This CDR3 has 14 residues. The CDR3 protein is CASSLSGGPGELFF. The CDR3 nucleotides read TGTGCCAGCAGCCTTAGCGGGGGGCCCGGGGAGCTGTTTTTT.

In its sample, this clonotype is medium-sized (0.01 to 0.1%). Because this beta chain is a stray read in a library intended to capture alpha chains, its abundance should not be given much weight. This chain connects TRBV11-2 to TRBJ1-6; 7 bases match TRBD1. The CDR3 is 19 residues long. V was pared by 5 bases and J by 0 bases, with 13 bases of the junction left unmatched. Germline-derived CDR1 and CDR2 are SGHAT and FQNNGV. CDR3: CASSLTQGQSSSYNSPLHF. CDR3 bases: TGTGCCAGCAGCCTCACCCAGGGACAGTCGAGCTCCTATAATTCACCCCTCCACTTT.

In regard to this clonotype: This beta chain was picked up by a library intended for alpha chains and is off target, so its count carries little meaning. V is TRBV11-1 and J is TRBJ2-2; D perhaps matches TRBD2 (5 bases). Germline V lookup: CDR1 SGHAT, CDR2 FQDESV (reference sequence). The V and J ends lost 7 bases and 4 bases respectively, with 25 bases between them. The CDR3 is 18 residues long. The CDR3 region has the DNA TGTGCCAGCAACCCGACTCACCGGAGGATCTCGAGCACCGGGGAGCTGTTTTTT. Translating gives CASNPTHRRISSTGELFF.

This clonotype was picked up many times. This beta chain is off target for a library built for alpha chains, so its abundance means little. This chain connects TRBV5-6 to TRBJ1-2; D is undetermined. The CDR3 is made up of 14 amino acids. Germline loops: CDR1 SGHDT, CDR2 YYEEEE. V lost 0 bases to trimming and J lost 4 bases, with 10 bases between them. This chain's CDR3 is CASSLEGKSYGYTF. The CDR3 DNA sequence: TGTGCCAGCAGCTTGGAAGGGAAAAGCTATGGCTACACCTTC.

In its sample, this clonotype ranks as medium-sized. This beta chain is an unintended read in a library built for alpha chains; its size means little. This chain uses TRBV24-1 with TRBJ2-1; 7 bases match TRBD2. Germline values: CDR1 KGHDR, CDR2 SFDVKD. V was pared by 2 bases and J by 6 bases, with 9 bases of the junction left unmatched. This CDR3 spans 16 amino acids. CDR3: CATSDYPSGKANEQFF. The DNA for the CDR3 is TGTGCCACCAGTGATTACCCTAGCGGAAAAGCCAATGAGCAGTTCTTC.

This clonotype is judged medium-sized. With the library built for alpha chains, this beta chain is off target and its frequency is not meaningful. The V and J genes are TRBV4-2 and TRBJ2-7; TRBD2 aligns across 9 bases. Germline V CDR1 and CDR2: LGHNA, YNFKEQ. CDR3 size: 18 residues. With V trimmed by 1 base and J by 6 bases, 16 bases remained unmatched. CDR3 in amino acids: CASSQVESCTSGSCEQYF. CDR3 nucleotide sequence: TGTGCCAGCAGCCAAGTAGAGAGTTGCACTAGCGGGTCATGCGAGCAGTACTTC.

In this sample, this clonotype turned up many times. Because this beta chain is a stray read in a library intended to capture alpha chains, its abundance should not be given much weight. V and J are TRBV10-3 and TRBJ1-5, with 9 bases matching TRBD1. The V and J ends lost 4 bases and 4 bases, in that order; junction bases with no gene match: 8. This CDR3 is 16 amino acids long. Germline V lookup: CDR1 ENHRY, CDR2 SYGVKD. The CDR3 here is CAISGGTGQGNQPQHF. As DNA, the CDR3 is TGTGCCATCAGTGGGGGGACAGGGCAAGGTAATCAGCCCCAGCATTTT.

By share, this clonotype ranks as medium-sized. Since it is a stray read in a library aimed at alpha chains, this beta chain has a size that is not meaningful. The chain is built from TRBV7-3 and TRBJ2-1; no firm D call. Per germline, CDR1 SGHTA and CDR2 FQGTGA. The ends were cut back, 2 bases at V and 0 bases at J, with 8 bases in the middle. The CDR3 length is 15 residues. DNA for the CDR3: TGTGCCAGCAGCTTACAACCGAGCTCCTACAATGAGCAGTTCTTC. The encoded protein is CASSLQPSSYNEQFF.

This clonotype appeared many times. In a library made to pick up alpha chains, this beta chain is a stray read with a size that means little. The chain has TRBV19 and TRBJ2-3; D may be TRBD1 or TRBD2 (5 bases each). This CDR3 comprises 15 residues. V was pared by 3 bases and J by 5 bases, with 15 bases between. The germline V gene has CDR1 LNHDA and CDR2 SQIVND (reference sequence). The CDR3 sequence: CASSMTKGTEDTQYF. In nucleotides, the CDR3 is TGTGCCAGTAGTATGACTAAGGGGACCGAAGATACGCAGTATTTT.

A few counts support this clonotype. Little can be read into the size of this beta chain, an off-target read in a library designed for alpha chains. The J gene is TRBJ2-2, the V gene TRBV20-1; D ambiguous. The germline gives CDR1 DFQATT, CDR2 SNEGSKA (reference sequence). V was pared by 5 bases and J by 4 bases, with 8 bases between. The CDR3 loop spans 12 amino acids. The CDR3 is CSAPWSTGELFF. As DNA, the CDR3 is TGCAGTGCTCCTTGGAGCACCGGGGAGCTGTTTTTT.

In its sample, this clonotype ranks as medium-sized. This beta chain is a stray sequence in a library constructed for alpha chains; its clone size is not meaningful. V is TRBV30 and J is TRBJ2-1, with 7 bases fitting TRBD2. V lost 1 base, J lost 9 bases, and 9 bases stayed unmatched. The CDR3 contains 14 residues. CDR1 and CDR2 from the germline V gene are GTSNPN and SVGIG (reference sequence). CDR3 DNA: TGTGCCTGGAGTGCGGGACTACTAGATAGTGAGCAGTTCTTC. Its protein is CAWSAGLLDSEQFF.

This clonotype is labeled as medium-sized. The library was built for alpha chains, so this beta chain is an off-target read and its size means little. The CDR3 DNA is TGTGCCAGCAGTTTGTCCCTTAGAGGGGGGGGCTCCTACAATGAGCAGTTCTTC. Its protein product is CASSLSLRGGGSYNEQFF. This rearrangement joins TRBV27 to TRBJ2-1; perhaps TRBD2 as D (7 bases). The CDR3 has 18 amino acids. The V and J ends lost 3 bases and 0 bases respectively, with 18 bases between them. The V gene's germline CDR1 is MNHEY and CDR2 SMNVEV (reference sequence).

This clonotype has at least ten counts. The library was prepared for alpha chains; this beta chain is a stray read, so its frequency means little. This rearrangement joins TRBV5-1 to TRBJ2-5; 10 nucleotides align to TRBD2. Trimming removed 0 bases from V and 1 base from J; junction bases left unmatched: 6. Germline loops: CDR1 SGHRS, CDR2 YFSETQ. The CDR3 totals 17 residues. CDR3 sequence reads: CASSLGPSGGTQETQYF. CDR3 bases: TGCGCCAGCAGCTTGGGGCCTAGCGGGGGTACCCAAGAGACCCAGTACTTC.

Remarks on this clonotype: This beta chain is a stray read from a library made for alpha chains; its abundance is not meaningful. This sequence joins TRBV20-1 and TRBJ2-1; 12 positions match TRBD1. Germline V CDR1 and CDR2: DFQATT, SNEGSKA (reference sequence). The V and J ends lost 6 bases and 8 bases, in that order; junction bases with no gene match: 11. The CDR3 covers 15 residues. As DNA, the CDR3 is TGCAGTGCCCACAATCTTGGGACAGGGGGCTATGAGCAGTTCTTC. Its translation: CSAHNLGTGGYEQFF.

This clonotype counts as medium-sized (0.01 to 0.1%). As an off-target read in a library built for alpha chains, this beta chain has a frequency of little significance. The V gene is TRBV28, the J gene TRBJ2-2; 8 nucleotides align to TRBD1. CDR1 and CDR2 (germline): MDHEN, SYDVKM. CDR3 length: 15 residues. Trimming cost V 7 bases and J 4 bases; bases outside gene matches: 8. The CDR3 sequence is CASIGQGTSTGELFF. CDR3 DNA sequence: TGTGCCAGCATAGGACAGGGAACTTCCACCGGGGAGCTGTTTTTT.

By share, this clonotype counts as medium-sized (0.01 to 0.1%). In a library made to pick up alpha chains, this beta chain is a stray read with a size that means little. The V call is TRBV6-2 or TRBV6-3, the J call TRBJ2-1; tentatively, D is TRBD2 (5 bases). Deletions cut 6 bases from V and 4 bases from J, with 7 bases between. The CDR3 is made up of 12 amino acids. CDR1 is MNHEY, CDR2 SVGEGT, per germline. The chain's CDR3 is CASSGMYNEQFF. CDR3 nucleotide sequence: TGTGCCAGCAGCGGGATGTACAATGAGCAGTTCTTC.

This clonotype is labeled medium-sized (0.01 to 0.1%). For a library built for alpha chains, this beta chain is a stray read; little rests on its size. The DNA for the CDR3 is TGTGCCAGCAGTTTCCGGGACTCGGTTCGGTACTTC. As protein: CASSFRDSVRYF. This chain connects TRBV12-3 or TRBV12-4 to TRBJ2-7; the D gene is possibly TRBD2 (6 bases). The CDR3 runs to 12 residues. With 3 bases removed from V and 12 bases from J, the gap between germline ends came to 15 bases.

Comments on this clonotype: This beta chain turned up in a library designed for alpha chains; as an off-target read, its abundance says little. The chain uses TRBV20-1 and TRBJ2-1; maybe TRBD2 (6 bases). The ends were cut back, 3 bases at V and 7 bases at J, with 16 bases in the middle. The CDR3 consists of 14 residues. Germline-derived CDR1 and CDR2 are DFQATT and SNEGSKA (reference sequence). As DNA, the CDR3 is TGCAGTGCTAGTTCGACTAACGGGAGTAATGAGCAGTTCTTC. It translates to CSASSTNGSNEQFF.

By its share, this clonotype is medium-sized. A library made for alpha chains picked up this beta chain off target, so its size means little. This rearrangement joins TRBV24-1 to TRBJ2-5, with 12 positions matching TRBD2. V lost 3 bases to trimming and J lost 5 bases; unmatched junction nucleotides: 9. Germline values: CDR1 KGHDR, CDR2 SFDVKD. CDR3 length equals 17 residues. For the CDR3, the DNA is TGTGCCACCAGTGATCACCGACTAGCGGGGGAGCGGGAGACCCAGTACTTC. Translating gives CATSDHRLAGERETQYF.

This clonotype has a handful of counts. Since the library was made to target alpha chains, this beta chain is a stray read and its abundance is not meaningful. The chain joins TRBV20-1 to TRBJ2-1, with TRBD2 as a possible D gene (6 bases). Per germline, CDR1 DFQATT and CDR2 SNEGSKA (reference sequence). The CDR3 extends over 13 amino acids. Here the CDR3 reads CRGMGGAYNEQFF. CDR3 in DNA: TGCAGGGGAATGGGGGGAGCCTACAATGAGCAGTTCTTC.

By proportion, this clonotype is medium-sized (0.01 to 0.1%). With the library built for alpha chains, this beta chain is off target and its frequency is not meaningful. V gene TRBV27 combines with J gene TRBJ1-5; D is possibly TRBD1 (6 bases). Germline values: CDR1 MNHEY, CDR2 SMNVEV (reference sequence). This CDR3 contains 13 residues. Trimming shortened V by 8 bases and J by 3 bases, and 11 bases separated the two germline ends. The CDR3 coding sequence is TGTGCCAGCTTCCAGGGGCCCAATCAGCCCCAGCATTTT. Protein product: CASFQGPNQPQHF.

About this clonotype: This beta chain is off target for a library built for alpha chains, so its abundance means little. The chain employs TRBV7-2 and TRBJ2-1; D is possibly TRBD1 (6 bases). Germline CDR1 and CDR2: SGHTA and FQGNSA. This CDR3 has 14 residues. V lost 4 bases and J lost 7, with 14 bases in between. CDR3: CASSSSRTVNEQFF. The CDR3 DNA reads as TGTGCCAGCAGCTCATCACGGACAGTAAATGAGCAGTTCTTC.

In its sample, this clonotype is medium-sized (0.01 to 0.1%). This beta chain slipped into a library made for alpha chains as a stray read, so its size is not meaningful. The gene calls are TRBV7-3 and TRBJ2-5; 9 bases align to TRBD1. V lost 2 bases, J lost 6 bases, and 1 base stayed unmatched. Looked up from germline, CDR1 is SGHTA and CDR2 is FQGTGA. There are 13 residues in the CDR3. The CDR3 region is CASSLDRGKTQYF. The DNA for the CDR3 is TGTGCCAGCAGCTTAGACAGGGGGAAGACCCAGTACTTC.

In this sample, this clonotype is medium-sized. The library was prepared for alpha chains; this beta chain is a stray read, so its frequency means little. CDR3 region: CASSFPGLSGEKLFF. CDR3 in DNA: TGTGCCAGCAGCTTTCCGGGTTTGTCGGGTGAAAAACTGTTTTTT. The chain joins TRBV7-9 to TRBJ1-4; D uncertain. Germline CDR1 is SEHNR and CDR2 is FQNEAQ (reference sequence). The V end lost 3 bases, the J end lost 7 bases, and 15 bases lay between the germline ends. The CDR3 sequence is 15 residues long.

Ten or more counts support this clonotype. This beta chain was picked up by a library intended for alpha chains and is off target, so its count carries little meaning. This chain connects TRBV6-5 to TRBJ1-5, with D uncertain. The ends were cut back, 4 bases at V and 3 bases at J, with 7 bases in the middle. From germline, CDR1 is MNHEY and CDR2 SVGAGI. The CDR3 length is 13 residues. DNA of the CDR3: TGTGCCAGCAGTTCAGTACCCAATCAGCCCCAGCATTTT. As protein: CASSSVPNQPQHF.

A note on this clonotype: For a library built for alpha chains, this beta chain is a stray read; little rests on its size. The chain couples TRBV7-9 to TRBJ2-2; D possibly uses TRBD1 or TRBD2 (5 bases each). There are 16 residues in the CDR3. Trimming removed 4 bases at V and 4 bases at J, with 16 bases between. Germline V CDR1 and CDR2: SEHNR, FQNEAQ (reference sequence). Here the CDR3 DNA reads TGTGCCAGCAGCTCTACCGGGACGGTATTCACCGGGGAGCTGTTTTTT. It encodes CASSSTGTVFTGELFF.

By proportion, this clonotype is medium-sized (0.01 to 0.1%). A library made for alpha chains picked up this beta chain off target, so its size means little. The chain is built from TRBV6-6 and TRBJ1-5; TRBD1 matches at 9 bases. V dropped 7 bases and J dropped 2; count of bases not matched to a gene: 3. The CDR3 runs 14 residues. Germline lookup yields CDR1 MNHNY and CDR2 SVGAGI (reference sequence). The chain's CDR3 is CASTGQGRNQPQHF. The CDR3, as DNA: TGTGCCAGCACCGGACAGGGGCGCAATCAGCCCCAGCATTTT.

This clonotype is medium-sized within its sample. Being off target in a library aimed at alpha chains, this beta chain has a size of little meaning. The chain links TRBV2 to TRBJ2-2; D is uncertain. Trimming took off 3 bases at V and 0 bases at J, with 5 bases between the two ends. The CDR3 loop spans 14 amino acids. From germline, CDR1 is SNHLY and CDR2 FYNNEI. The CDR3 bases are TGTGCCAGCAGTGATGCCCCGAACACCGGGGAGCTGTTTTTT. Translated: CASSDAPNTGELFF. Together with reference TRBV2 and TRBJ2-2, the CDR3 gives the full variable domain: EPEVTQTPSHQVTQMGQEVILRCVPISNHLYFYWYRQILGQKVEFLVSFYNNEISEKSEIFDDQFSVERPDGSNFTLKIRSTKLEDSAMYFCASSDAPNTGELFFGEGSRLTVL.

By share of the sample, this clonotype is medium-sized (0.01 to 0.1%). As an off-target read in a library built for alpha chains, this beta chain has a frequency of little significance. The CDR3 nucleotides are TGTGCCAGCAGTCACCATGGGACAGTTAATTATCAGCCCCAGCATTTT. Its protein is CASSHHGTVNYQPQHF. The genes are TRBV6-6 and TRBJ1-5; 7 positions agree with TRBD1. V shed 5 bases, J shed 5 bases, and the junction held 12 bases outside the gene matches. CDR3 size: 16 residues. Germline loops: CDR1 MNHNY, CDR2 SVGAGI (reference sequence).